A selection of T cell receptor beta chains follows, all from one sample in a study of tumor and adjacent non-tumor tissue in lung cancer. TCRdb processed the multiplex PCR reads anew with MiXCR; each CDR3 protein has one entry. Counted here are some 100,000 distinct CDR3 sequences, approximately 60% occurring once; the ten biggest clones make up roughly 19%. The sequencing input was distant non-tumor lung tissue. These TCRs come from a man younger than 40 with non-small cell lung cancer. CDR3s include the opening cysteine and the closing phenylalanine or tryptophan. A D gene is named only where the DNA matches it firmly. Where a row states a size, it is once, few, many or the class of an expanded clone; other rows omit it.

v_gene,j_gene,d_gene,abundance,CDR3nt,CDR3aa
TRBV20-1,TRBJ2-1,TRBD2,NA,TGCAGTGCTAGAGATCTCCAGCGGGGGGGCTCGAATAAGCAGTTCTTC,CSARDLQRGGSNKQFF
TRBV11-2,TRBJ2-3,NA,NA,TGTGCCAGCAGCTTTCCTTCACAGTGTGGAGATACGCAATATTTT,CASSFPSQCGDTQYF
TRBV11-3,TRBJ1-6,TRBD1,NA,TGTGTCAGCAGCCCCCAGGATGACAGGGGTTTTGATTCACTCCTCCACTTT,CVSSPQDDRGFDSLLHF
TRBV11-3,TRBJ2-7,NA,NA,TGTGCCAGCAGCCCCAGAATAGCGGCGAAATACGAGCAGTACTTC,CASSPRIAAKYEQYF
TRBV20-1,TRBJ2-2,NA,NA,TGCAGTGCTAGTACGCAGGGAGCGAACACCGGGGAGCTGTTTTTT,CSASTQGANTGELFF
TRBV6-5,TRBJ1-5,TRBD1,once,TGTGCCAGCAGATCCGGGACAGAGGAGGCTCAGCCTCAGCATTTT,CASRSGTEEAQPQHF
TRBV6-5,TRBJ2-5,NA,NA,TGTGCCAGCAGTTCGTCAATCCATGAGACCCAGTACTTC,CASSSSIHETQYF
TRBV7-9,TRBJ2-1,NA,few,TGTGCCAGCAGCCACCCCGCCGGGAAGCAGTTCTTC,CASSHPAGKQFF
TRBV6-2/TRBV6-3,TRBJ2-1,NA,NA,TGTGCCAGCGGTGGGCAATACAATGTGCAGTTCTTC,CASGGQYNVQFF
TRBV6-1,TRBJ2-1,NA,NA,TGTAACAGCAGTGAGACTAGGGGCAATGAGCAGTTCTTC,CNSSETRGNEQFF
TRBV12-3/TRBV12-4,TRBJ2-3,TRBD2,NA,TGTGTCAGCAGTCCTAGCGGGAGGGGAACAGATACGCAGTATTTT,CVSSPSGRGTDTQYF
TRBV19,TRBJ1-6,NA,NA,TGTGCCAGTAGTGAACAGCATTCTAATTCACCCCTCCACTTT,CASSEQHSNSPLHF
TRBV19,TRBJ2-6,NA,once,TGTGCCAGTAGTATAGGGTGGGGGGCAGGGGGTTTGACTGGGACCAACGTCCTGACTTTC,CASSIGWGAGGLTGTNVLTF
TRBV20-1,TRBJ1-5,NA,once,TGCAGTGCTAGAGATTCGAACGATAATCAGCTCCAGCATTTT,CSARDSNDNQLQHF
TRBV6-5,TRBJ2-1,NA,NA,TGTGCCAGCAGTCCAGGGATTGAGCAGTTCTTT,CASSPGIEQFF
TRBV6-5,TRBJ2-1,NA,NA,TGTGCCAGCAGTCTTAAGCCCCGAAGCTACAATGAGCAATTCTTC,CASSLKPRSYNEQFF
TRBV24-1,TRBJ2-1,TRBD2,many,TGTGCCACACGGACTAGCGGGAGGAAAGGGAATGAGCAGTTCTTC,CATRTSGRKGNEQFF
TRBV12-3/TRBV12-4,TRBJ2-7,NA,many,TGTGCCAGCAGCCTCGAACAGGGACCTTCCTACGAGCAGTACTTC,CASSLEQGPSYEQYF
TRBV12-3/TRBV12-4,TRBJ2-6,NA,NA,TGTGCCAGCAGTTTGTGGAGGGGGCACGGGGCCGACGTCCTGACTTTC,CASSLWRGHGADVLTF
TRBV6-6,TRBJ2-3,TRBD2,NA,TGTGCCAGCAGACCTAGACTAGGGAGGGTAATAGATACGCAGTATTTT,CASRPRLGRVIDTQYF
TRBV24-1,TRBJ2-7,NA,NA,TGTGCCACCAGTGATTCCGGGCAGGGCCTCAGGGACGAGCAGTACTTC,CATSDSGQGLRDEQYF
TRBV11-2,TRBJ2-7,NA,once,TGTGCCAACAGCCGTCAGGCCTCCCAAATCTACGAGCAGTACTTC,CANSRQASQIYEQYF
TRBV7-2,TRBJ1-4,NA,NA,TGTGCCAGCAGCCCAATGACAGGACCTAATGAAAAACTGTTTTTT,CASSPMTGPNEKLFF
TRBV5-6,TRBJ1-2,NA,few,TGTGCCAGCAGCTTGGCTTCACGCATCCTACTCTATGGCTACACCTTC,CASSLASRILLYGYTF
TRBV11-1,TRBJ2-7,TRBD1,NA,TGTGCCAGCAGCCCGGGGACAGGGAAAGCCTACGAGCAGTACTTC,CASSPGTGKAYEQYF
TRBV24-1,TRBJ1-5,TRBD1,few,TGTGCCACCAGTGACGACAGGGGCAATCAGCCCCAGCATTTT,CATSDDRGNQPQHF